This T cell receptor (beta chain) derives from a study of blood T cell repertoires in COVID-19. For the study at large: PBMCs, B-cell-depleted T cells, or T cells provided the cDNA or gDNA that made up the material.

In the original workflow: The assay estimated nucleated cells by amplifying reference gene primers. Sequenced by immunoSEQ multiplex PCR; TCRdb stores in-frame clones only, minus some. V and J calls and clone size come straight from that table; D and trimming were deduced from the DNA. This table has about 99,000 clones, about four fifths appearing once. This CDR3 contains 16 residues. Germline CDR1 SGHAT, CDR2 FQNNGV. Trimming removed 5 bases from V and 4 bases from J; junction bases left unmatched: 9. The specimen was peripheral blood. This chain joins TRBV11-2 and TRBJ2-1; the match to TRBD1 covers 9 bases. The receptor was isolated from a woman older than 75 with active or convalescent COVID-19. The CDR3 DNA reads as TGTGCCAGCAGCCCAGCCTCCGGGACAGGGTACAATGAGCAGTTCTTC. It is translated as CASSPASGTGYNEQFF.